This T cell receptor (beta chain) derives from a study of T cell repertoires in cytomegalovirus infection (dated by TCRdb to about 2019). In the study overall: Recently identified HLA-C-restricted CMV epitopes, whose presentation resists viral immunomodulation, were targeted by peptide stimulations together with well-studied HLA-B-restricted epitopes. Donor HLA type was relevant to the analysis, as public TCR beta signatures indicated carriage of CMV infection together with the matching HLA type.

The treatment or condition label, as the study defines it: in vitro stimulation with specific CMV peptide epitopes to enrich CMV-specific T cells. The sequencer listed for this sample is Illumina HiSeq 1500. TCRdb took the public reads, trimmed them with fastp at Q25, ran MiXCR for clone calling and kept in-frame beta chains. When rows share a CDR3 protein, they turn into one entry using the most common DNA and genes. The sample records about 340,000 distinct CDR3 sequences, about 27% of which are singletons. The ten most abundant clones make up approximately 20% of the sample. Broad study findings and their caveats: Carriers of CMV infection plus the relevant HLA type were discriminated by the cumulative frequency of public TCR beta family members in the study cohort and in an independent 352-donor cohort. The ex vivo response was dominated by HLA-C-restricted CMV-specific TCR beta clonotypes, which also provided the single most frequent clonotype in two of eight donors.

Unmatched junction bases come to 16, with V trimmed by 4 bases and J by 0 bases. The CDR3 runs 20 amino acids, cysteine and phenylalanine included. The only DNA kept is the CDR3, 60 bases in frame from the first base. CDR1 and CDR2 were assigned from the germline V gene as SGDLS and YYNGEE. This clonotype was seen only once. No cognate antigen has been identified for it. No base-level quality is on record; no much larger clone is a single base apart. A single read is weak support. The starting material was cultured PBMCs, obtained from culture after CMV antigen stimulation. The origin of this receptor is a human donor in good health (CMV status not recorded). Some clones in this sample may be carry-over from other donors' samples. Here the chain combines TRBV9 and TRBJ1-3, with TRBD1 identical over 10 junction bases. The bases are TGTGCCAGCAGCCCACGGGGGACAGGGGACCCACTACCCTCTGGAAACACCATATATTTT. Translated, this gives CASSPRGTGDPLPSGNTIYF.